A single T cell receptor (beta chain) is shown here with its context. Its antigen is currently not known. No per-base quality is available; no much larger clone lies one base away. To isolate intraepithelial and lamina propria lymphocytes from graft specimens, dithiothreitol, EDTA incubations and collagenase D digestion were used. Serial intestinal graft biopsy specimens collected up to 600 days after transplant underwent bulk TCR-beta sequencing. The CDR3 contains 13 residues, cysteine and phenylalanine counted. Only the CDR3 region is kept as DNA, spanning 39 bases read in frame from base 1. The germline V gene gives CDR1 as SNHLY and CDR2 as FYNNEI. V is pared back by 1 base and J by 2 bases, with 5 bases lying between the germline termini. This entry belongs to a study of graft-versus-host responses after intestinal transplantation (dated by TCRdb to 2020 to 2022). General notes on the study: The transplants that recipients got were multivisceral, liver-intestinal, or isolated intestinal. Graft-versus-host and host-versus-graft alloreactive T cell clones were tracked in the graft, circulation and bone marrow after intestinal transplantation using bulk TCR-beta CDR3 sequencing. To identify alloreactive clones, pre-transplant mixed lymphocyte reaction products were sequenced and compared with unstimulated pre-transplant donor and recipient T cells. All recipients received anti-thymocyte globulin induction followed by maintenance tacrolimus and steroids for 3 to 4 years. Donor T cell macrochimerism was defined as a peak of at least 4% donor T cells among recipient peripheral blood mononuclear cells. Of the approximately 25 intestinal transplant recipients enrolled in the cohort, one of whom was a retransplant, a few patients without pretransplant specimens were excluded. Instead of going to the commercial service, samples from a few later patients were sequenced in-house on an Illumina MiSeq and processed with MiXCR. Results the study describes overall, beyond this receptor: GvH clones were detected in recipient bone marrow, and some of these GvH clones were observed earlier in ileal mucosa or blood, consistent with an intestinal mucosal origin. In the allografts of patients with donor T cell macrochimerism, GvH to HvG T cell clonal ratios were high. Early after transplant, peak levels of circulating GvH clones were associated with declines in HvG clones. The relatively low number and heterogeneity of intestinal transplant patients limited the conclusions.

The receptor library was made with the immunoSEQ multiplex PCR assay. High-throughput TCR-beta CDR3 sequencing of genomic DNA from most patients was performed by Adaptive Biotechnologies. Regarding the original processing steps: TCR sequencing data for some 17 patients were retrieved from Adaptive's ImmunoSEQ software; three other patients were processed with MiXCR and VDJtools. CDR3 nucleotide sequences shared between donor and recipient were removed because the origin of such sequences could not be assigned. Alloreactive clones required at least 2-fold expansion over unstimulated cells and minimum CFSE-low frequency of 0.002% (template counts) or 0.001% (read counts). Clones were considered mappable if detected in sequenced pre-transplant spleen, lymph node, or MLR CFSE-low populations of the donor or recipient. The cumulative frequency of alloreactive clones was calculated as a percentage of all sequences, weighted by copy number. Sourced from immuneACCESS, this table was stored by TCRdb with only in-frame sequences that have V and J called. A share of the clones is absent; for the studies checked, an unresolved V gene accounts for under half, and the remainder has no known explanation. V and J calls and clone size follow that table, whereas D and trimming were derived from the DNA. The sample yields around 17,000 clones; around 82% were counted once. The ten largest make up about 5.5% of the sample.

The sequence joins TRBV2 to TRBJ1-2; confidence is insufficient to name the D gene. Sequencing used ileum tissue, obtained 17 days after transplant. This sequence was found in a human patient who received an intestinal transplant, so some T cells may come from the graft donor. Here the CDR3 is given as CASSEERNYGYTF. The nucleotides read TGTGCCAGCAGTGAAGAACGGAACTATGGCTACACCTTC.